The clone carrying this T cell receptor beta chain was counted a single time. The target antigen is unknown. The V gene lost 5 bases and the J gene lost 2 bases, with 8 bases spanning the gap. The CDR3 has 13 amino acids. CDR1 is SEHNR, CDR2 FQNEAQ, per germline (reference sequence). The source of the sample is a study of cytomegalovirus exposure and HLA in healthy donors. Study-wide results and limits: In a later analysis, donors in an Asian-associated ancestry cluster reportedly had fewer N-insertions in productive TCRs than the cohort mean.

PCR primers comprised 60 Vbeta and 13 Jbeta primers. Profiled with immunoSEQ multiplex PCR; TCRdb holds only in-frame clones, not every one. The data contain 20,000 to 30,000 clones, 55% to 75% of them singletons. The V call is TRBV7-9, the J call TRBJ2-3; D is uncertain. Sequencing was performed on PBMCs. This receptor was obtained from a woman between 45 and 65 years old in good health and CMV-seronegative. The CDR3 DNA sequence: TGTGCCAGCAGCCCCCGCGACACAGATACGCAGTATTTT. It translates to CASSPRDTDTQYF.